This TCR beta chain stems from a study of Graves' ophthalmopathy and Graves' hyperthyroidism. Overall study results and limits: Most expanded clonotypes in thyroid above 0.001 frequency also showed up in blood. Cross-validated, the 13-signature model showed 87.88%/81.08% sensitivity/specificity, and 80%/75% in the test set. Predictions made by the model for ophthalmopathy progression reached 65% to 71% sensitivity and less than 80% specificity.

As the template, RNA transcripts were used to amplify TCR beta CDR3 regions. Second-round multiplex PCR came after first-round RT-PCR with HTBI primers. TCRdb called the multiplex PCR reads again in MiXCR, with one record for every CDR3 protein. This table holds 40,000 to 50,000 distinct CDR3 sequences, roughly half found once. V was trimmed by 5 bases and J by 3 bases, leaving 5 bases between them. Germline V gene sequence: CDR1 SGHAT, CDR2 FQNNGV. This CDR3 region has 12 residues. Concerning this clonotype itself: Its antigen is undetermined.

V and J are TRBV11-2 and TRBJ1-5; D is unresolved. Sequenced input: peripheral blood. This TCR derives from an adult man with Graves' ophthalmopathy. The CDR3 sequence: CASSRDNQPQHF. As DNA, the CDR3 is TGTGCCAGCAGCCGCGACAATCAGCCCCAGCATTTT.